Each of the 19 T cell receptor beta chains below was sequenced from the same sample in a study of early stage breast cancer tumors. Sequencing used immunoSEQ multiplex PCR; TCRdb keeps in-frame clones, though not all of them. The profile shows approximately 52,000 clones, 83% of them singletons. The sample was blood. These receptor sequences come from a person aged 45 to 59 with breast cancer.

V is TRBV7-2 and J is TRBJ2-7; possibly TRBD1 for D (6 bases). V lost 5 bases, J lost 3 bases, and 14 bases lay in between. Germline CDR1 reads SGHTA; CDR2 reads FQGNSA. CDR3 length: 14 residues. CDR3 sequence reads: CASSPGARDYEQYF. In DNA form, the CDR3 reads TGTGCCAGCAGCCCAGGGGCTAGGGACTACGAGCAGTACTTC.

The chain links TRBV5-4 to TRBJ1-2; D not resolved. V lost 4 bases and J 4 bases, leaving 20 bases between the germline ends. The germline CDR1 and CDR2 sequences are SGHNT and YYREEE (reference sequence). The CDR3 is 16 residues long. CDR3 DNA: TGTGCCAGCAGCGGGAGACATGGTGGACTCAGCTATGGCTACACCTTC. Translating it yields CASSGRHGGLSYGYTF.

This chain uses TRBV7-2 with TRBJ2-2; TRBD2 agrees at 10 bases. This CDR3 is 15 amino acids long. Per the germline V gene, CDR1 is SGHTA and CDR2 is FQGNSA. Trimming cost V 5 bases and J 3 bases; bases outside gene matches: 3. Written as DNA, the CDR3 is TGTGCCAGCAGCCCTACTAGCGGGGACACCGGGGAGCTGTTTTTT. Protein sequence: CASSPTSGDTGELFF.

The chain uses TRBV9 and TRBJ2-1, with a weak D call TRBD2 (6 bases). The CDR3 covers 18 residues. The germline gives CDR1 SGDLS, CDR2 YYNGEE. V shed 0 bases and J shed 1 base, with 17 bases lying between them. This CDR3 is CASSVDLGGLASYNEQFF. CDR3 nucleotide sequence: TGTGCCAGCAGCGTAGACCTTGGGGGTCTAGCGTCCTACAATGAGCAGTTCTTC. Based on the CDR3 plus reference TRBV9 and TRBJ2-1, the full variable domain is DSGVTQTPKHLITATGQRVTLRCSPRSGDLSVYWYQQSLDQGLQFLIQYYNGEERAKGNILERFSAQQFPDLHSELNLSSLELGDSALYFCASSVDLGGLASYNEQFFGPGTRLTVL.

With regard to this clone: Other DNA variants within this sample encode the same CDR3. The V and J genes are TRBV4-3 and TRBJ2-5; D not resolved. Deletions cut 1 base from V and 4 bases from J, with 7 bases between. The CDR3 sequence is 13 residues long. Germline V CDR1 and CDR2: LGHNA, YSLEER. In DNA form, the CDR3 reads TGCGCCAGCAGCCAAGGACTGCTAGAGACCCAGTACTTC. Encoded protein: CASSQGLLETQYF.

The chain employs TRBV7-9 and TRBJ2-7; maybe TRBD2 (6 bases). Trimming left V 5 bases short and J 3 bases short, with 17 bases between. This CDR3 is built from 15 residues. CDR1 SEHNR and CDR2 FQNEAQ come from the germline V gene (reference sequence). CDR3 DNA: TGTGCCAGCAGCCGACCCTTTGGGGGGATCTACGAGCAGTACTTC. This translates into CASSRPFGGIYEQYF.

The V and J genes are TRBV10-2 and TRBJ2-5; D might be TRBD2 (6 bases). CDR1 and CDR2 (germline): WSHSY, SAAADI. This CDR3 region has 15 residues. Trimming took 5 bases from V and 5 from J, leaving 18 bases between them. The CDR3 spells CASSNIGGSRETQYF. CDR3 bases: TGCGCCAGCAGTAATATCGGGGGATCAAGGGAGACCCAGTACTTC.

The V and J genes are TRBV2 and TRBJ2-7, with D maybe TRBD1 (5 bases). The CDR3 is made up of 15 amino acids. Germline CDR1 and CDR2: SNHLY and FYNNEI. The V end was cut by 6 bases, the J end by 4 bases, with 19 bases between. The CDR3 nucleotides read TGTGCCAGCAGCCTGTTCTGGGGCAGTTCTTACGAGCAGTACTTC. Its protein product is CASSLFWGSSYEQYF.

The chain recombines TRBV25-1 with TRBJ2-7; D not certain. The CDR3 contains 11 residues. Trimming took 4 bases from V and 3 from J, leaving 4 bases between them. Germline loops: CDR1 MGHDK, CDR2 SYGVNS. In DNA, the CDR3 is TGTGCCAGCAGTGCCAACTACGAGCAGTACTTC. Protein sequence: CASSANYEQYF.

Here the CDR3 reads CASSLEGSGIEQFF. CDR3 in DNA: TGTGCCAGCAGCTTAGAGGGTTCAGGGATCGAGCAGTTCTTC. The genes are TRBV7-9 and TRBJ2-1, with D possibly TRBD1 on 5 matching bases. The CDR3 loop spans 14 amino acids. Trimming cost V 1 base and J 10 bases, with 14 bases left between them. Germline V gives CDR1 SEHNR, CDR2 FQNEAQ (reference sequence). The variable domain in full, with the rest retrieved from reference TRBV7-9 and TRBJ2-1, is DTGVSQNPRHKITKRGQNVTFRCDPISEHNRLYWYRQTLGQGPEFLTYFQNEAQLEKSRLLSDRFSAERPKGSFSTLEIQRTEQGDSAMYLCASSLEGSGIEQFFGPGTRLTVL.

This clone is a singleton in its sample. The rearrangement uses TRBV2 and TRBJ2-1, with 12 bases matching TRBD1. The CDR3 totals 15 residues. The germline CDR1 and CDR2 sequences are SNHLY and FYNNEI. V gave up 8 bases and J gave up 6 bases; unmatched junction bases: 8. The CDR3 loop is CASRRGTGGSNEQFF. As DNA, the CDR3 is TGTGCCAGCCGGAGGGGGACAGGGGGCAGCAATGAGCAGTTCTTC.

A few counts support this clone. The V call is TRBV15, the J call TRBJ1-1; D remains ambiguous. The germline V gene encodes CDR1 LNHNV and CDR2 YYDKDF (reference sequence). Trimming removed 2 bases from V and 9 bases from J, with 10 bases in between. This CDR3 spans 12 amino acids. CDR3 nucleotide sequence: TGTGCCACCAGCAGAAGGCAGTTACAAGCTTTCTTT. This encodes CATSRRQLQAFF.

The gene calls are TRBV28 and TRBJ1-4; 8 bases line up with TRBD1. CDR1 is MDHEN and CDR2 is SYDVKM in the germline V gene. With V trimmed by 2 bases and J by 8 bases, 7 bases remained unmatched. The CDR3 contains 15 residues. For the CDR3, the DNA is TGTGCCAGCAGTTTAGGGGTCAGGGGGCTCGAAAAACTGTTTTTT. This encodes CASSLGVRGLEKLFF.

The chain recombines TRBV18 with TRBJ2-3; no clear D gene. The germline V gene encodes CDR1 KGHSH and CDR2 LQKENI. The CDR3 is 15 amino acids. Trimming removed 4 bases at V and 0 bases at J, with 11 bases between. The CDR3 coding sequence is TGTGCCAGCTCACGGTCGCAGATTAGCACAGATACGCAGTATTTT. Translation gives CASSRSQISTDTQYF.

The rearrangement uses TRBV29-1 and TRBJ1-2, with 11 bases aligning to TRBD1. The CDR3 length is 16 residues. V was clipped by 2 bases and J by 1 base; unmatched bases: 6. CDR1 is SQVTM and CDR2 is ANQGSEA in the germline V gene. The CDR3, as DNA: TGCAGCGTTGAACCTCCGGACAGGGGGCTTAACTATGGCTACACCTTC. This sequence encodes CSVEPPDRGLNYGYTF.

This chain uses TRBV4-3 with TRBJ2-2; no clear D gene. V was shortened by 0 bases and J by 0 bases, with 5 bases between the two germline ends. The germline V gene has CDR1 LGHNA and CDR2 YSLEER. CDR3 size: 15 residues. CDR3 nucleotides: TGCGCCAGCAGCCAAGAGTCCGCGAACACCGGGGAGCTGTTTTTT. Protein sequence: CASSQESANTGELFF.

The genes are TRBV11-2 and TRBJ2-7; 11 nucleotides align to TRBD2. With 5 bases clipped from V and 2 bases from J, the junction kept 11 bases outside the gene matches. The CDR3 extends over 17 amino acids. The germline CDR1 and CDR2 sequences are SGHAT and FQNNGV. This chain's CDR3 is CASSPWFSGRATYEQYF. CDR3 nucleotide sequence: TGTGCCAGCAGCCCATGGTTTAGCGGGAGGGCAACCTACGAGCAGTACTTC.

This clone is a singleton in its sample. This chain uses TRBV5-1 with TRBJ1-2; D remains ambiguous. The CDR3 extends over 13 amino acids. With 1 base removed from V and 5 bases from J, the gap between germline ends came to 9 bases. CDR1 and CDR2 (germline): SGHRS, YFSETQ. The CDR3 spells CASSLWQQYGYTF. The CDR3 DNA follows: TGCGCCAGCAGCTTGTGGCAGCAATATGGCTACACCTTC. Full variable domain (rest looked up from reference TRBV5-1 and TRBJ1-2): KAGVTQTPRYLIKTRGQQVTLSCSPISGHRSVSWYQQTPGQGLQFLFEYFSETQRNKGNFPGRFSGRQFSNSRSEMNVSTLELGDSALYLCASSLWQQYGYTFGSGTRLTVV.

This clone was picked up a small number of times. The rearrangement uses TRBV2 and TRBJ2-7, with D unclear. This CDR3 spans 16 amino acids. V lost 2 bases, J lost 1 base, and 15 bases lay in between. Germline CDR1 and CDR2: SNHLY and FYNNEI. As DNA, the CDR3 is TGTGCCAGCAGTGAAAATGGAATGGAGCTTTCCTACGAGCAGTACTTC. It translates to CASSENGMELSYEQYF.